The 6 T cell receptor beta chains listed next were all sequenced from one sample in a study of early T cells in non-severe SARS-CoV-2 infection. TCRdb recomputed calls from the 5' RACE reads with MiXCR, one row per CDR3 protein. The sample holds about 32,000 distinct CDR3 sequences, approximately 5.6% seen once. The sample was whole blood. The receptors here all came from an adult who was a healthcare worker with PCR-confirmed SARS-CoV-2 infection or an uninfected control (not recorded which).

This clonotype has a count of ten or more. The chain links TRBV7-9 to TRBJ1-2, with D possibly matching TRBD1 (5 bases). This CDR3 has 13 residues. Germline CDR1 and CDR2: SEHNR and FQNEAQ (reference sequence). V lost 1 base and J 8 bases, leaving 11 bases between the germline ends. The CDR3 region has the DNA TGTGCCAGCAGCTTAGTTGAGGGGCTCGGCTACACCTTC. Translating gives CASSLVEGLGYTF.

A word on this clonotype: This clone may be a read error of a much larger clone one base away. This sequence joins TRBV29-1 and TRBJ2-7; D may match TRBD1 or TRBD2 (5 bases each). The V end was cut by 7 bases, the J end by 7 bases, with 23 bases between. CDR3 length: 14 residues. Germline-derived CDR1 and CDR2 are SQVTM and ANQGSEA. The CDR3 DNA reads as TGCAGCGCGGATAGCGCACGGGGCACCGGGGAGCAGTACTTC. Translated: CSADSARGTGEQYF.

This clonotype showed up many times. The chain is built from TRBV11-2 and TRBJ2-3; TRBD2 matches at 14 bases. The CDR3 sequence is 15 residues long. After removal of 4 bases from V and 8 bases from J, the junction contained 5 bases not matched to a gene. Per the germline V gene, CDR1 is SGHAT and CDR2 is FQNNGV. The CDR3 loop reads CASSSGLAGGSTQYF. The CDR3 bases are TGTGCCAGCAGCTCTGGACTAGCGGGGGGTAGTACGCAGTATTTT.

This clonotype was counted between two and nine times. The genes are TRBV10-2 and TRBJ2-5, with 9 bases aligning to TRBD2. CDR1 is WSHSY and CDR2 is SAAADI in the germline V gene. V was pared by 2 bases and J by 7 bases, with 8 bases of the junction left unmatched. The CDR3 sequence is 15 residues long. CDR3 protein: CASSESSGGEGTQYF. The DNA of the CDR3 is TGCGCCAGCAGTGAGAGTAGCGGGGGCGAAGGGACCCAGTACTTC.

This clonotype came up many times. This chain links TRBV18 with TRBJ2-4; D remains unclear. Germline CDR1 reads KGHSH; CDR2 reads LQKENI. V gave up 2 bases and J gave up 0 bases, with 5 bases separating them. CDR3 length equals 14 residues. CDR3 nucleotide sequence: TGTGCCAGCTCACCAGGCCTAGCCAAAAACATTCAGTACTTC. Protein: CASSPGLAKNIQYF.

On this clonotype: A much larger clone is a single base away; this may be a read error. The chain is built from TRBV18 and TRBJ2-1, with 10 bases fitting TRBD1. CDR1 KGHSH and CDR2 LQKENI come from the germline V gene. The CDR3 is made up of 16 amino acids. CDR3 nucleotides: TGTACCAGCTCACCAGGGACAGGGGTCTCCTACAATGAGCAGTTCTTC. The encoded protein is CTSSPGTGVSYNEQFF. Supplemented by reference TRBV18 and TRBJ2-1, the full variable domain reads NAGVMQNPRHLVRRRGQEARLRCSPMKGHSHVYWYRQLPEEGLKFMVYLQKENIIDESGMPKERFSAEFPKEGPSILRIQQVVRGDSAAYFCTSSPGTGVSYNEQFFGPGTRLTVL.